Shown below are 21 T cell receptor beta chains from a single sample sequenced in a study of blood T cell repertoires in COVID-19. The method was immunoSEQ multiplex PCR; TCRdb's version includes in-frame clones alone and lacks a portion of them. Of 90,000 or so clones in the sample, over 80% were seen once. Sequencing was done on a sample of peripheral blood. The receptors shown here come from a human donor with active COVID-19. The donor label of this sample is uncertain.

The V gene is TRBV4-1, the J gene TRBJ1-1; D not certain. CDR1 MGHRA and CDR2 YSYEKL come from the germline V gene. V was pared by 0 bases and J by 0 bases, with 8 bases between. The length of the CDR3 is 15 residues. CDR3 sequence: CASSQDQDLNTEAFF. The CDR3, as DNA: TGCGCCAGCAGCCAAGATCAAGACTTGAACACTGAAGCTTTCTTT.

The rearrangement uses TRBV18 and TRBJ1-4; D is uncertain. The CDR3 is 15 amino acids. V was shortened by 3 bases and J by 0 bases, with 8 bases between the two germline ends. The germline gives CDR1 KGHSH, CDR2 LQKENI. The DNA for the CDR3 is TGTGCCAGCTCACCTCCGACTGCAACTAATGAAAAACTGTTTTTT. Protein product: CASSPPTATNEKLFF. Full variable domain (rest looked up from reference TRBV18 and TRBJ1-4): NAGVMQNPRHLVRRRGQEARLRCSPMKGHSHVYWYRQLPEEGLKFMVYLQKENIIDESGMPKERFSAEFPKEGPSILRIQQVVRGDSAAYFCASSPPTATNEKLFFGSGTQLSVL.

This clone was seen just once. The rearrangement links TRBV7-9 to TRBJ1-1, with D possibly being TRBD1 (5 bases). Deletions cut 5 bases from V and 0 bases from J, with 13 bases between. CDR1 and CDR2 (germline): SEHNR, FQNEAQ (reference sequence). The CDR3 has 15 amino acids. CDR3 DNA: TGTGCCAGCAGCACCTTGACAGAAATGAACACTGAAGCTTTCTTT. This codes for CASSTLTEMNTEAFF.

This rearrangement joins TRBV4-1 to TRBJ1-4, with D possibly being TRBD1 (5 bases). The V gene lost 0 bases and the J gene lost 5 bases, with 13 bases spanning the gap. This CDR3 has 16 amino acids. In germline, CDR1 is MGHRA, CDR2 YSYEKL. CDR3 loop: CASSQEGAAANEKLFF. As DNA, the CDR3 is TGCGCCAGCAGCCAAGAAGGGGCGGCAGCAAATGAAAAACTGTTTTTT.

The rearrangement links TRBV3-1 (or the pseudogene TRBV3-2) to TRBJ2-2, with no clear D. Trimming took off 1 base at V and 2 bases at J, with 5 bases between the two ends. The CDR3 runs to 14 residues. Per the germline V gene, CDR1 is LGHDT and CDR2 is YNNKEL (reference sequence). Here the CDR3 reads CASSQAFNTGELFF. The CDR3 coding sequence is TGTGCCAGCAGCCAAGCCTTTAACACCGGGGAGCTGTTTTTT.

The rearrangement joins TRBV5-8 to TRBJ2-1, with TRBD1 matching 7 bases. Germline V gives CDR1 SGHTS, CDR2 YDEGEE. V gave up 4 bases and J gave up 5 bases; unmatched junction bases: 3. The length of the CDR3 is 13 residues. CDR3 sequence reads: CASSPDRNNEQFF. CDR3 nucleotide sequence: TGTGCCAGCAGCCCGGACAGGAACAATGAGCAGTTCTTC.

The genes are TRBV6-4 and TRBJ2-3, with 8 bases lining up with TRBD1. The length of the CDR3 is 15 residues. V lost 3 bases and J lost 3; bases outside the gene matches: 5. Germline CDR1 reads MRHNA; CDR2 reads SNTAGT. For the CDR3, the DNA is TGTGCCAGCAGTGAGGTTCAGGGGGCAACAGATACGCAGTATTTT. Protein sequence: CASSEVQGATDTQYF.

This rearrangement joins TRBV7-3 to TRBJ2-3; 7 bases are a match to TRBD2. After removal of 1 base from V and 2 bases from J, the junction contained 9 bases not matched to a gene. Germline assignment: CDR1 SGHTA and CDR2 FQGTGA. The CDR3 sequence is 17 residues long. The DNA of the CDR3 is TGTGCCAGCAGCTTAATGATTCCGGGGGGAAACACAGATACGCAGTATTTT. It codes for CASSLMIPGGNTDTQYF.

The V gene is TRBV5-1, the J gene TRBJ2-3, with 8 bases aligning to TRBD1. Trimming removed 4 bases from V and 0 bases from J; junction bases left unmatched: 7. The CDR3 has 16 residues. The germline CDR1 and CDR2 sequences are SGHRS and YFSETQ. The CDR3 sequence: CASSPTGALSTDTQYF. The CDR3 DNA follows: TGCGCCAGCAGCCCGACAGGGGCCCTTAGCACAGATACGCAGTATTTT. Filled out from reference TRBV5-1 and TRBJ2-3, the complete variable domain reads KAGVTQTPRYLIKTRGQQVTLSCSPISGHRSVSWYQQTPGQGLQFLFEYFSETQRNKGNFPGRFSGRQFSNSRSEMNVSTLELGDSALYLCASSPTGALSTDTQYFGPGTRLTVL.

The CDR3 DNA reads as TGTGCCAGCAGCCCCCCGGGGAGCTCCTACGAGCAGTACTTC. Translation gives CASSPPGSSYEQYF. V and J are TRBV5-6 and TRBJ2-7, with D possibly TRBD2 on 5 matching bases. CDR3 length: 14 residues. Trimming took off 4 bases at V and 0 bases at J, with 11 bases between the two ends. CDR1 and CDR2 from the germline V gene are SGHDT and YYEEEE.

The chain combines TRBV5-4 with TRBJ1-2; 7 nucleotides match TRBD1. Trimming at V came to 0 bases and at J to 3 bases, leaving 8 bases not matched to a gene. Germline V gene lookup returns CDR1 SGHNT and CDR2 YYREEE (reference sequence). The CDR3 is 16 amino acids. CDR3 in DNA: TGTGCCAGCAGCTTGGATCCGGGACAGAGAGACTATGGCTACACCTTC. Protein: CASSLDPGQRDYGYTF.

The rearrangement uses TRBV18 and TRBJ1-3; the D gene is possibly TRBD1 (6 bases). CDR3 length equals 15 residues. Germline V lookup: CDR1 KGHSH, CDR2 LQKENI. V lost 5 bases, J lost 3 bases, and 14 bases lay in between. The chain's CDR3 is CASSRQEPGGNTIYF. CDR3 nucleotides: TGTGCCAGCTCAAGACAGGAACCGGGTGGAAACACCATATATTTT.

This clone was seen once. The genes are TRBV19 and TRBJ1-1; a possible D gene is TRBD1 (5 bases). The CDR3 has 14 amino acids. Germline CDR1 is LNHDA and CDR2 is SQIVND (reference sequence). The V end lost 8 bases, the J end lost 3 bases, and 16 bases lay between the germline ends. CDR3: CASGPQGYYTEAFF. The CDR3 region has the DNA TGTGCCAGTGGCCCTCAGGGCTATTACACTGAAGCTTTCTTT. The entire variable domain, with the rest obtained from reference TRBV19 and TRBJ1-1, is as follows: DGGITQSPKYLFRKEGQNVTLSCEQNLNHDAMYWYRQDPGQGLRLIYYSQIVNDFQKGDIAEGYSVSREKKESFPLTVTSAQKNPTAFYLCASGPQGYYTEAFFGQGTRLTVV.

The CDR3 DNA reads TGTGCCAGCAGCTCCGGGACAGAACAAGAGACCCAGTACTTC. The encoded protein is CASSSGTEQETQYF. This chain joins TRBV5-4 and TRBJ2-5; 7 bases are a match to TRBD1. CDR3 length equals 14 residues. V shed 3 bases and J 2 bases; nucleotides not matched to a gene: 4. Per germline, CDR1 SGHNT and CDR2 YYREEE (reference sequence).

The rearrangement joins TRBV9 to TRBJ1-2; D call uncertain. V was clipped by 4 bases and J by 8 bases, with 21 bases between them. The V gene's germline CDR1 is SGDLS and CDR2 YYNGEE. This CDR3 has 15 residues. The CDR3 coding sequence is TGTGCCAGCAGCCCCTCATTGAGGTCCCCAACCGGCTACACCTTC. Translated, it gives CASSPSLRSPTGYTF.

J is TRBJ1-3 and V is TRBV6-6; D ambiguous. The CDR3 consists of 14 residues. Trimming shortened V by 5 bases and J by 0 bases, and 8 bases separated the two germline ends. Looked up from germline, CDR1 is MNHNY and CDR2 is SVGAGI (reference sequence). The DNA of the CDR3 is TGTGCCAGCAGTAGAACAGCCTCTGGAAACACCATATATTTT. Translation gives CASSRTASGNTIYF.

The chain joins TRBV28 to TRBJ1-1; possibly TRBD1 for D (5 bases). The germline gives CDR1 MDHEN, CDR2 SYDVKM. The length of the CDR3 is 15 residues. V was pared by 5 bases and J by 4 bases, with 17 bases between. Here the CDR3 DNA reads TGTGCCAGCAGTGCACCCTTCAGGGACTTCACTGAAGCTTTCTTT. Its protein product is CASSAPFRDFTEAFF.

The chain joins TRBV7-3 to TRBJ2-5, with D possibly being TRBD2 (5 bases). The CDR3 extends over 14 amino acids. CDR1 and CDR2 from the germline V gene are SGHTA and FQGTGA. The V end lost 7 bases, the J end lost 5 bases, and 17 bases lay between the germline ends. This CDR3 reads CASTNDQPGETQYF. The CDR3 DNA sequence: TGTGCCAGCACCAACGATCAACCGGGGGAGACCCAGTACTTC.

The chain links TRBV5-8 to TRBJ1-4; D possibly corresponds to TRBD1 (5 bases). The CDR3 runs to 14 residues. Germline CDR1 and CDR2: SGHTS and YDEGEE. Trimming took 0 bases from V and 5 from J, leaving 8 bases between them. The CDR3 DNA follows: TGTGCCAGCAGCTTGGAGGGACTAAATGAAAAACTGTTTTTT. Translated, it gives CASSLEGLNEKLFF.

The V gene is TRBV5-1, the J gene TRBJ1-2; TRBD1 might be the D (6 bases). The CDR3 spans 14 residues. Deletions cut 4 bases from V and 3 bases from J, with 13 bases between. The germline gives CDR1 SGHRS, CDR2 YFSETQ. The CDR3 reads CASSGTQGHYGYTF. In DNA form, the CDR3 reads TGCGCCAGCAGCGGGACCCAGGGGCACTATGGCTACACCTTC. The whole variable domain, filled in from reference TRBV5-1 and TRBJ1-2, reads KAGVTQTPRYLIKTRGQQVTLSCSPISGHRSVSWYQQTPGQGLQFLFEYFSETQRNKGNFPGRFSGRQFSNSRSEMNVSTLELGDSALYLCASSGTQGHYGYTFGSGTRLTVV.

The chain joins TRBV5-1 to TRBJ2-1; TRBD1 agrees at 7 bases. CDR1 SGHRS and CDR2 YFSETQ come from the germline V gene. This CDR3 spans 14 amino acids. Trimming cost V 6 bases and J 4 bases; bases outside gene matches: 7. In DNA form, the CDR3 reads TGCGCCAGCATGAGGGGGCGCGAGTACAATGAGCAGTTCTTC. This gives the protein CASMRGREYNEQFF.